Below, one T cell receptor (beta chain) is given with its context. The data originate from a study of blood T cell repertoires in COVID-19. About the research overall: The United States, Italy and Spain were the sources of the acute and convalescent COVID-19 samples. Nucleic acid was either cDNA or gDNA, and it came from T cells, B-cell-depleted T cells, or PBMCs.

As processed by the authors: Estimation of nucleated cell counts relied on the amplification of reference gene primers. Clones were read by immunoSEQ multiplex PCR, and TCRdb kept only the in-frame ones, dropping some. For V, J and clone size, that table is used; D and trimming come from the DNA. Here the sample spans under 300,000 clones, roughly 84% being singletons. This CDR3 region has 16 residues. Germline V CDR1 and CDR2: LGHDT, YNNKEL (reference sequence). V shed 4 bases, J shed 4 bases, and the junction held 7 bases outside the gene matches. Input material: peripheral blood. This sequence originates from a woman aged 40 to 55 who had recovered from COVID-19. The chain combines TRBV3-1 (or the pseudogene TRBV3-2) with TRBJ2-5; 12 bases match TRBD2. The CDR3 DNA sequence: TGTGCCAGCAGCCCCCCTAGCGGGGGGGCCGGAGAGACCCAGTACTTC. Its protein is CASSPPSGGAGETQYF.